Below are 9 T cell receptor beta chains sequenced from a single sample in a study of blood T cells in healthy people across ages. A second PCR, run for about 7 to 11 cycles, used a sample-barcoded 5' primer plus a J-beta primer mix. TCRdb reprocessed the 5' RACE reads with MiXCR, giving one entry per CDR3 protein. The sample lists over 300,000 distinct CDR3 sequences, approximately 47% occurring once. Sequenced: blood. These receptors were obtained from a man aged 55 to 70 in good health.

In this sample, this clonotype turned up many times. The V call is TRBV9, the J call TRBJ2-2; D is ambiguous. Germline V CDR1 and CDR2: SGDLS, YYNGEE. Deletions cut 5 bases from V and 4 bases from J, with 15 bases between. There are 15 residues in the CDR3. CDR3 region: CASSPFDILTGELFF. In nucleotides, the CDR3 is TGTGCCAGCAGTCCTTTTGACATTCTCACCGGGGAGCTGTTTTTT.

The rearrangement joins TRBV20-1 to TRBJ1-1; 9 bases match TRBD1. The CDR3 is 14 residues long. The germline V gene encodes CDR1 DFQATT and CDR2 SNEGSKA (reference sequence). The ends lost 6 bases at V and 3 bases at J; junction bases unmatched: 8. CDR3 sequence: CSAPDRGMDTEAFF. The CDR3 DNA reads as TGCAGTGCACCGGACAGGGGCATGGACACTGAAGCTTTCTTT.

This chain joins TRBV20-1 and TRBJ2-1; 9 bases fit TRBD2. The CDR3 spans 15 residues. Per the germline V gene, CDR1 is DFQATT and CDR2 is SNEGSKA (reference sequence). V dropped 6 bases and J dropped 3; count of bases not matched to a gene: 9. The CDR3 DNA reads TGCAGTGCCCGCAGACTAGCGGATTACTACAATGAGCAGTTCTTC. Translated: CSARRLADYYNEQFF.

V gene TRBV20-1 combines with J gene TRBJ2-7; D might be TRBD2 (6 bases). The germline V gene has CDR1 DFQATT and CDR2 SNEGSKA (reference sequence). V gave up 8 bases and J gave up 4 bases, with 9 bases separating them. The CDR3 totals 10 residues. CDR3 protein: CSSRGYEQYF. In nucleotides, the CDR3 is TGCAGTTCTCGGGGGTACGAGCAGTACTTC.

This clonotype appeared a few times. The chain uses TRBV6-6 and TRBJ2-4, with 7 bases lining up with TRBD2. The trim removed 2 bases at V and 14 bases at J, leaving 6 bases unmatched. Looked up from germline, CDR1 is MNHNY and CDR2 is SVGAGI (reference sequence). The CDR3 spans 12 residues. The CDR3 DNA sequence: TGTGCCAGCAGTTACGCCCTAGCGGCGGAGTACTTC. Translating gives CASSYALAAEYF.

The chain recombines TRBV5-1 with TRBJ2-3, with D perhaps being TRBD1 or TRBD2 (6 bases each). The length of the CDR3 is 14 residues. Germline V gives CDR1 SGHRS, CDR2 YFSETQ. V was pared by 4 bases and J by 2 bases, with 11 bases between. The CDR3 spells CASSMGGPTDTQYF. The CDR3 DNA reads TGCGCCAGCAGCATGGGGGGCCCCACAGATACGCAGTATTTT.

The chain combines TRBV3-1 with TRBJ2-5; no firm D call. CDR1 LGHDT and CDR2 YNNKEL come from the germline V gene (reference sequence). Trimming pared 4 bases from V and 11 bases from J, leaving 14 bases between. The CDR3 is made up of 12 amino acids. The CDR3 loop is CASSRRSDGQYF. CDR3 nucleotide sequence: TGTGCCAGCAGCCGTCGGTCCGACGGGCAGTACTTC.

The chain has TRBV7-2 and TRBJ2-3, with 7 bases fitting TRBD2. This CDR3 is 15 amino acids long. J lost 4 bases, V lost 5 bases, and 9 bases had no gene match. Germline values: CDR1 SGHTA, CDR2 FQGNSA. Here the CDR3 reads CASSPGGLKADTQYF. Written as DNA, the CDR3 is TGTGCCAGCAGCCCCGGGGGGTTAAAGGCAGATACGCAGTATTTT.

The chain uses TRBV5-1 and TRBJ2-3; the D gene could be TRBD1 or TRBD2 (5 bases each). Germline values: CDR1 SGHRS, CDR2 YFSETQ. The CDR3 extends over 15 amino acids. V lost 7 bases and J 2 bases, leaving 17 bases between the germline ends. The CDR3 DNA reads as TGCGCCAGCTGCAAGGGGACCCCTTCCACAGATACGCAGTATTTT. The encoded protein is CASCKGTPSTDTQYF.